One sample yielded the 32 T cell receptor beta chains listed below, sequenced in a study of shared clonotypes between healthy human individuals. Sequencing was performed with immunoSEQ multiplex PCR; in TCRdb, only in-frame clones are kept and a portion is missing. The sample shows about 480,000 clones, less than 85% of them seen only once. What was sequenced was PBMCs. The receptors come from a woman aged 40 to 50 in good health. Some clones in this sample may be carry-over from other donors' samples.

J is TRBJ2-7 and V is TRBV7-6; TRBD2 agrees at 10 bases. Germline CDR1 SGHVS, CDR2 FNYEAQ. V lost 5 bases and J lost 2; bases outside the gene matches: 6. There are 15 residues in the CDR3. The CDR3 DNA reads as TGTGCCAGCAGCGTCTATAGCGGGAGGCCCTACGAGCAGTACTTC. Translation gives CASSVYSGRPYEQYF. The variable domain in full, completed from reference TRBV7-6 and TRBJ2-7, reads GAGVSQSPRYKVTKRGQDVALRCDPISGHVSLYWYRQALGQGPEFLTYFNYEAQQDKSGLPNDRFSAERPEGSISTLTIQRTEQRDSAMYRCASSVYSGRPYEQYFGPGTRLTVT.

CDR3 amino acids: CATSREQGAGELFF. CDR3 nucleotides: TGTGCCACCAGCAGAGAACAGGGGGCCGGGGAGCTGTTTTTT. The chain combines TRBV15 with TRBJ2-2; 8 bases match TRBD1. V lost 0 bases and J lost 6; bases outside the gene matches: 0. CDR1 is LNHNV, CDR2 YYDKDF, per germline (reference sequence). The CDR3 totals 14 residues.

The V and J genes are TRBV9 and TRBJ1-2, with TRBD1 identical over 7 bases. In germline, CDR1 is SGDLS, CDR2 YYNGEE. This CDR3 has 14 residues. J gave up 2 bases and V 3 bases, and 4 bases lay outside the gene matches. The CDR3 DNA reads as TGTGCCAGCAGCGCAACGACAGGGAACTATGGCTACACCTTC. Residues: CASSATTGNYGYTF.

The J gene is TRBJ2-3, the V gene TRBV2; D unclear. The germline gives CDR1 SNHLY, CDR2 FYNNEI. The CDR3 is 11 amino acids. Trimming cost V 5 bases and J 7 bases, with 7 bases left between them. The CDR3 DNA is TGTGCCAGCAGTTCCGGGTATACGCAGTATTTT. Residues: CASSSGYTQYF.

The rearrangement joins TRBV2 to TRBJ2-1; D may be TRBD1 or TRBD2 (7 bases each). Trimming removed 2 bases from V and 10 bases from J, with 15 bases in between. Per germline, CDR1 SNHLY and CDR2 FYNNEI. CDR3 length: 14 residues. The CDR3 coding sequence is TGTGCCAGCAGTGAACAGGGGGGGGCTCCGGAGCAGTTCTTC. The encoded protein is CASSEQGGAPEQFF.

The CDR3 reads CASSEPGGGRGYGYTF. The CDR3 nucleotides read TGTGCCAGCAGTGAACCGGGAGGGGGCCGGGGGTATGGCTACACCTTC. The chain has TRBV6-1 and TRBJ1-2; 7 bases are a match to TRBD1. Trimming removed 2 bases from V and 5 bases from J; junction bases left unmatched: 11. CDR3 size: 16 residues. Germline CDR1 and CDR2: MNHNS and SASEGT.

V gene TRBV27 combines with J gene TRBJ2-5; maybe TRBD1 (6 bases). CDR1 is MNHEY and CDR2 is SMNVEV in the germline V gene (reference sequence). V was clipped by 5 bases and J by 5 bases, with 12 bases between them. The CDR3 extends over 13 amino acids. CDR3: CASSDRSGETQYF. The CDR3 bases are TGTGCCAGCAGTGACAGGTCTGGGGAGACCCAGTACTTC.

J is TRBJ1-1 and V is TRBV5-1, with D uncertain. V lost 1 base and J lost 5, with 9 bases in between. CDR1 is SGHRS, CDR2 YFSETQ, per germline. The CDR3 totals 13 residues. The CDR3 DNA is TGCGCCAGCAGCTTGTCGGGAGGAACTGAAGCTTTCTTT. The encoded protein is CASSLSGGTEAFF.

V gene TRBV27 combines with J gene TRBJ2-3; 7 bases line up with TRBD1. Germline CDR1 reads MNHEY; CDR2 reads SMNVEV (reference sequence). V lost 6 bases to trimming and J lost 0 bases; unmatched junction nucleotides: 9. CDR3 length: 16 residues. The CDR3 spells CASRTNRDSSTDTQYF. The CDR3 DNA reads as TGTGCCAGCAGGACAAATCGGGACAGCAGCACAGATACGCAGTATTTT.

This chain links TRBV6-1 with TRBJ1-3; 9 bases fit TRBD1. V shed 5 bases and J 4 bases; nucleotides not matched to a gene: 3. Germline V gives CDR1 MNHNS, CDR2 SASEGT. This CDR3 is built from 14 residues. Here the CDR3 reads CASSLTGGGNTIYF. CDR3 nucleotide sequence: TGTGCCAGCAGTTTGACAGGGGGAGGAAACACCATATATTTT.

The chain recombines TRBV4-1 with TRBJ1-4, with D possibly matching TRBD1 (6 bases). Trimming stripped 6 bases from V and 4 bases from J, with 12 bases between. Germline CDR1 MGHRA, CDR2 YSYEKL. The CDR3 covers 14 residues. CDR3: CASSWTALNEKLFF. The CDR3 DNA sequence: TGCGCCAGCAGTTGGACAGCACTTAATGAAAAACTGTTTTTT.

The chain joins TRBV20-1 to TRBJ2-1; D may be TRBD1 (5 bases). There are 11 residues in the CDR3. With 3 bases removed from V and 8 bases from J, the gap between germline ends came to 8 bases. In germline, CDR1 is DFQATT, CDR2 SNEGSKA (reference sequence). As DNA, the CDR3 is TGCAGTGCTAGGGACAATTATGAGCAGTTCTTC. This codes for CSARDNYEQFF.

This clone was seen only a few times. The rearrangement uses TRBV2 and TRBJ2-3; TRBD2 matches 7 bases. V lost 4 bases and J lost 5; bases outside the gene matches: 6. CDR1 is SNHLY and CDR2 is FYNNEI in the germline V gene. This CDR3 is built from 14 residues. DNA for the CDR3: TGTGCCAGCAGTGTGGCTAGCGGAGAAGATACGCAGTATTTT. It specifies CASSVASGEDTQYF.

The CDR3 loop reads CAISGRGPDTEAFF. CDR3 nucleotide sequence: TGTGCCATCAGTGGCAGGGGTCCCGACACTGAAGCTTTCTTT. This chain connects TRBV10-3 to TRBJ1-1; TRBD1 might be the D (6 bases). Germline values: CDR1 ENHRY, CDR2 SYGVKD. V gave up 4 bases and J gave up 3 bases, with 12 bases separating them. The CDR3 consists of 14 residues.

CDR3 nucleotide sequence: TGTGCCAGCTCACCACGGCTTGGCGGGACCGACAATGAGCAGTTCTTC. Its translation is CASSPRLGGTDNEQFF. This sequence joins TRBV18 and TRBJ2-1, with D perhaps TRBD2 (6 bases). CDR1 and CDR2 (germline): KGHSH, LQKENI. There are 16 residues in the CDR3. Trimming took off 1 base at V and 5 bases at J, with 15 bases between the two ends.

The chain uses TRBV18 and TRBJ2-1; D is unresolved. This CDR3 region has 12 residues. CDR1 and CDR2 (germline): KGHSH, LQKENI. Trimming took off 0 bases at V and 10 bases at J, with 7 bases between the two ends. The CDR3 coding sequence is TGTGCCAGCTCACCACCCGGGTACGAGCAGTTCTTC. Protein product: CASSPPGYEQFF.

The chain combines TRBV9 with TRBJ2-4; 7 bases match TRBD1. J gave up 8 bases and V 0 bases, and 5 bases lay outside the gene matches. This CDR3 comprises 14 residues. The germline gives CDR1 SGDLS, CDR2 YYNGEE. Here the CDR3 DNA reads TGTGCCAGCAGCGTAGCTAATCAGGGGGACATTCAGTACTTC. Encoded protein: CASSVANQGDIQYF.

The V gene is TRBV28, the J gene TRBJ1-2, with D possibly TRBD1 on 5 matching bases. From germline, CDR1 is MDHEN and CDR2 SYDVKM. V dropped 5 bases and J dropped 6 bases, with 13 bases sitting between them. This CDR3 comprises 13 residues. The CDR3 sequence: CASSTGTVNGYTF. As DNA, the CDR3 is TGTGCCAGCAGTACCGGGACGGTGAATGGCTACACCTTC.

The chain recombines TRBV28 with TRBJ2-3, with D unclear. There are 12 residues in the CDR3. The germline V gene has CDR1 MDHEN and CDR2 SYDVKM. The V and J ends lost 5 bases and 5 bases respectively, with 8 bases between them. CDR3 nucleotides: TGTGCCAGCAGTCAGGTAGTAGATACGCAGTATTTT. Its protein product is CASSQVVDTQYF. Together with reference TRBV28 and TRBJ2-3, the CDR3 gives the full variable domain: DVKVTQSSRYLVKRTGEKVFLECVQDMDHENMFWYRQDPGLGLRLIYFSYDVKMKEKGDIPEGYSVSREKKERFSLILESASTNQTSMYLCASSQVVDTQYFGPGTRLTVL.

At least ten counts were recorded for this clone. The rearrangement uses TRBV5-1 and TRBJ2-1, with D possibly TRBD2 on 5 matching bases. The CDR3 length is 13 residues. Per germline, CDR1 SGHRS and CDR2 YFSETQ. V was trimmed by 0 bases and J by 9 bases, leaving 10 bases between them. CDR3: CASSLVSDSEQFF. DNA of the CDR3: TGCGCCAGCAGCTTGGTTAGCGATTCTGAGCAGTTCTTC.

V and J are TRBV7-2 and TRBJ2-5; 10 bases are a match to TRBD1. V trimming: 5 bases; J trimming: 4 bases; junction bases outside the gene matches: 4. This CDR3 is built from 14 residues. Germline loops: CDR1 SGHTA, CDR2 FQGNSA. The chain's CDR3 is CASSDRGRRETQYF. The CDR3 DNA reads TGTGCCAGCAGCGACAGGGGGCGCAGAGAGACCCAGTACTTC.

The V call is TRBV6-1, the J call TRBJ2-1; 8 bases map to TRBD2. V trimming: 0 bases; J trimming: 3 bases; junction bases outside the gene matches: 4. The CDR3 contains 16 residues. CDR1 is MNHNS, CDR2 SASEGT, per germline. The CDR3 DNA is TGTGCCAGCAGTGAAGCGACGGGACTAGGCTACAATGAGCAGTTCTTC. Encoded protein: CASSEATGLGYNEQFF.

CDR3 DNA: TGTGCCAGCAGTTTAGGAAGGGGAGAGGGAATTTCTCCCGTAGCAACTAATGAAAAACTGTTTTTT. Translating it yields CASSLGRGEGISPVATNEKLFF. The chain combines TRBV28 with TRBJ1-4, with D tentatively TRBD1 (5 bases). Germline V lookup: CDR1 MDHEN, CDR2 SYDVKM. The CDR3 runs to 22 residues. The V and J ends lost 2 bases and 0 bases respectively, with 28 bases between them.

V is TRBV28 and J is TRBJ1-5, with 7 bases lining up with TRBD1. Germline V gives CDR1 MDHEN, CDR2 SYDVKM. This CDR3 contains 15 residues. V dropped 5 bases and J dropped 2; count of bases not matched to a gene: 6. For the CDR3, the DNA is TGTGCCAGCAGTGCGACAGGGACGGGCAATCAGCCCCAGCATTTT. Encoded protein: CASSATGTGNQPQHF. Based on the CDR3 plus reference TRBV28 and TRBJ1-5, the full variable domain is DVKVTQSSRYLVKRTGEKVFLECVQDMDHENMFWYRQDPGLGLRLIYFSYDVKMKEKGDIPEGYSVSREKKERFSLILESASTNQTSMYLCASSATGTGNQPQHFGDGTRLSIL.

Regarding this clone: At one of its ends the junction is not consistent with the germline gene, which may arise from a read error. The rearrangement links TRBV30 to TRBJ2-1; the D gene is possibly TRBD2 (6 bases). There are 14 residues in the CDR3. CDR1 and CDR2 (germline): GTSNPN, SVGIG (reference sequence). CDR3 DNA sequence: TGTGCCCGGAGATTGGGAGGATCCTACAATGAGCAGTTCTTC. Its translation: CARRLGGSYNEQFF.

The chain employs TRBV4-1 and TRBJ2-5; no clear D. Trimming removed 1 base from V and 2 bases from J, with 5 bases in between. CDR1 is MGHRA and CDR2 is YSYEKL in the germline V gene. The CDR3 sequence is 13 residues long. Written as DNA, the CDR3 is TGCGCCAGCAGCCAAGGGATACAAGAGACCCAGTACTTC. Its translation: CASSQGIQETQYF.

The J gene is TRBJ2-1, the V gene TRBV18; D may correspond to TRBD1 or TRBD2 (6 bases each). CDR3 length: 15 residues. Germline V lookup: CDR1 KGHSH, CDR2 LQKENI. V was trimmed by 3 bases and J by 1 base, leaving 10 bases between them. CDR3 sequence: CASSPGGTSYNEQFF. As DNA, the CDR3 is TGTGCCAGCTCACCGGGCGGGACATCCTACAATGAGCAGTTCTTC.

This chain uses TRBV10-2 with TRBJ1-3; no clear D gene. This CDR3 is 14 amino acids long. V lost 0 bases and J 4 bases, leaving 7 bases between the germline ends. Germline CDR1 and CDR2: WSHSY and SAAADI. CDR3 sequence reads: CASSESVWGNTIYF. For the CDR3, the DNA is TGCGCCAGCAGTGAGTCGGTTTGGGGAAACACCATATATTTT.

This rearrangement joins TRBV19 to TRBJ2-2; D possibly corresponds to TRBD1 (7 bases). Trimming pared 9 bases from V and 5 bases from J, leaving 16 bases between. The length of the CDR3 is 14 residues. Germline lookup yields CDR1 LNHDA and CDR2 SQIVND (reference sequence). The CDR3: CASRTGRGTGELFF. CDR3 DNA sequence: TGTGCCAGCCGGACAGGCCGGGGGACCGGGGAGCTGTTTTTT.

With respect to this clone: Within the sample, other DNA sequences also encode this same CDR3. The chain carries TRBV6-1 and TRBJ1-2, with D tentatively TRBD1 (6 bases). The CDR3 consists of 13 residues. Trimming stripped 5 bases from V and 4 bases from J, with 11 bases between. Germline CDR1 reads MNHNS; CDR2 reads SASEGT. The CDR3 sequence is CASSPTGSYGYTF. DNA for the CDR3: TGTGCCAGCAGTCCTACAGGGAGCTATGGCTACACCTTC.

This chain uses TRBV4-3 with TRBJ1-3; D gene uncertain. Trimming stripped 0 bases from V and 0 bases from J, with 18 bases between. There are 19 residues in the CDR3. The germline V gene has CDR1 LGHNA and CDR2 YSLEER. The CDR3 protein is CASSQDSPRVESSGNTIYF. The CDR3 DNA sequence: TGCGCCAGCAGCCAAGATTCCCCGCGAGTGGAGAGCTCTGGAAACACCATATATTTT.

The chain combines TRBV18 with TRBJ1-1, with 8 bases identical to TRBD1. Trimming removed 3 bases from V and 6 bases from J; junction bases left unmatched: 9. CDR1 and CDR2 (germline): KGHSH, LQKENI. This CDR3 has 15 amino acids. The CDR3, as DNA: TGTGCCAGCTCACCTAGGACAGGGCAATCTGCTGAAGCTTTCTTT. Amino acids: CASSPRTGQSAEAFF.